Sequencing of this TCR beta chain was carried out in a study of T cells in women clearing cervical HPV infection. Study details: Case blood drawn at lesion detection; control blood after infection cleared.

On this clone itself: The read stops 3 residues short of the end of the CDR3; the missing end is completed from the germline J gene.

HPV was found by MY09/MY11 PCR and dot-blot genotyping. CDR3 length: 17 residues. The V and J ends lost 11 bases and 6 bases, in that order; junction bases with no gene match: 22. Germline assignment: CDR1 SNHLY and CDR2 FYNNEI. Sequencing was performed with immunoSEQ multiplex PCR; in TCRdb, only in-frame clones are kept and a portion is missing. This sample carries roughly 20,000 clones, with 4% to 5.5% going to the ten biggest clones. The chain combines TRBV2 with TRBJ2-3, with TRBD2 identical over 8 bases. Sequencing input: blood buffy coat. The TCR sequence derives from a woman aged 18-69 years with a cervical HPV16 infection that either progressed to CIN3+ or cleared (not recorded which). The sequenced part of the CDR3 DNA is TGTGCCTGCCCACTGGCGGGAGGCCCCGGGGTAGTTGATACG. Amino acids: CACPLAGGPGVVDT. The complete CDR3 sequence is CACPLAGGPGVVDTQYF.